The rows below give T cell receptor beta chains drawn from one sample of a study of identifying expanded T cells in peripheral blood. Libraries were prepared by immunoSEQ multiplex PCR; TCRdb keeps only in-frame clonotypes and omits some of them. The repertoire holds about 100,000 clones, roughly 90% seen once, with around 4% in the top ten. Sequenced: blood. These receptors all come from a person aged 18 to 70 in good health. Both conserved end residues are part of each CDR3. A D gene is named only where the DNA matches it firmly. Clone size is not always given. Where it is, it says once, few, many or a class for expanded clones.

TRBJ2-7 - TRBD2 TRBV9 14 CASSVIAGGSEQYF TGTGCCAGCAGCGTCATCGCGGGAGGATCGGAGCAGTACTTC
TRBJ2-1 - - TRBV27 16 CASSFRLRTDYNEQFF TGTGCCAGCAGTTTCCGACTCCGGACGGATTACAATGAGCAGTTCTTC
TRBJ2-2 - TRBD2 TRBV10-1 14 CASASGANTGELFF TGCGCCAGCGCTAGCGGAGCGAACACCGGGGAGCTGTTTTTT
TRBJ2-1 few - TRBV7-2 14 CASSFGGLGNEQFF TGTGCCAGCAGCTTTGGGGGCTTAGGCAATGAGCAGTTCTTC
TRBJ1-4 - - TRBV4-1 15 CASSLRTATNEKLFF TGCGCCAGCAGCCTCAGAACTGCAACTAATGAAAAACTGTTTTTT
TRBJ1-5 - - TRBV18 16 CASSPKGVSSNQPQHF TGTGCCAGCTCACCCAAGGGTGTTAGTAGCAATCAGCCCCAGCATTTT
TRBJ2-7 - - TRBV28 16 CASSYGGTRSVGEQYF TGTGCCAGCAGTTATGGCGGGACACGTTCAGTAGGTGAGCAGTACTTC
TRBJ2-7 once TRBD2 TRBV30 15 CAWSGASGSIYEQYF TGTGCCTGGAGTGGAGCCAGCGGGAGTATTTACGAGCAGTACTTC
TRBJ1-2 - - TRBV28 13 CASSLLGNYGYTF TGTGCCAGCAGTTTATTAGGGAACTATGGCTACACCTTC
TRBJ2-5 once - TRBV6-6 12 CASSTGQGTQYF TGTGCCAGCAGTACCGGGCAAGGGACCCAGTACTTC
TRBJ2-3 - - TRBV20-1 11 CSAVVGGTQYF TGCAGTGCTGTCGTGGGAGGTACGCAGTATTTT
TRBJ1-1 once - TRBV5-4 13 CASSPGDKREAFF TGTGCCAGCAGCCCTGGGGACAAAAGGGAAGCTTTCTTT
TRBJ1-2 - - TRBV7-2 13 CASSSTENYGYTF TGTGCCAGCAGCTCCACAGAAAACTATGGCTACACCTTC
TRBJ1-2 - TRBD1 TRBV5-1 15 CASSLEGGYDYGYTF TGCGCCAGCAGCTTGGAAGGGGGCTACGACTATGGCTACACCTTC
TRBJ2-7 - - TRBV29-1 13 CSVDCPGDYEQYF TGCAGCGTTGATTGCCCAGGGGACTACGAGCAGTACTTC
TRBJ2-7 - - TRBV6-1 13 CASSEEGGGVQYF TGTGCCAGCAGTGAAGAAGGGGGAGGGGTACAGTACTTC
TRBJ1-2 - - TRBV5-1 14 CASSLTGTHYGYTF TGCGCCAGCAGCTTGACAGGGACGCACTATGGCTACACCTTC
TRBJ2-6 - - TRBV19 15 CASMMISSGANVLTF TGTGCCAGTATGATGATCAGCTCTGGGGCCAACGTCCTGACTTTC
TRBJ1-1 - TRBD1 TRBV19 14 CASSRGTENSEAFF TGTGCCAGTAGTAGGGGGACAGAGAACTCTGAAGCTTTCTTT
TRBJ2-1 few - TRBV6-4 15 CASSDEQGGPDEQFF TGTGCCAGCAGTGACGAGCAGGGTGGACCTGATGAGCAGTTCTTC
TRBJ1-1 - - TRBV4-1 13 CASSQERNTEAFF TGCGCCAGCAGCCAAGAGAGGAACACTGAAGCTTTCTTT
TRBJ2-1 once - TRBV7-3 16 CASSSPSGQSYNEQFF TGTGCCAGCAGCTCCCCCTCTGGGCAATCCTACAATGAGCAGTTCTTC
TRBJ2-2 - TRBD2 TRBV11-2 14 CATVLKRGPGELFF TGTGCCACCGTACTCAAGCGGGGGCCCGGGGAGCTGTTTTTT
TRBJ2-5 - TRBD1 TRBV19 15 CASSILGQGLETQYF TGTGCCAGTAGTATTCTAGGACAGGGGTTGGAGACCCAGTACTTC
TRBJ2-2 - TRBD2 TRBV5-1 15 CASSSETSAVGELFF TGCGCCAGCAGCTCGGAGACTAGCGCGGTCGGGGAGCTGTTTTTT
TRBJ2-5 - - TRBV6-1 13 CASKVAHQETQYF TGTGCCAGCAAGGTAGCGCACCAAGAGACCCAGTACTTC
TRBJ2-5 - - TRBV6-5 12 CASWGRGETQYF TGTGCCAGCTGGGGAAGAGGAGAGACCCAGTACTTC